This T cell receptor beta chain came from a study of shared clonotypes between healthy human individuals. General study points: When compared with the clonotypes that were shared by all four sorted-subset donors, the non-shared clonotypes turned out to have lower generation probabilities.

In replicate PCRs of sorted subsets, roughly 200 ng DNA, some 28,000 T cell genomes, was used. Profiling relied on immunoSEQ multiplex PCR, and the TCRdb table lists in-frame clones only, not all of them. Of roughly 1,500,000 clones in the sample, 98% were seen once. A note on this clone: Its specificity is not known.

Germline values: CDR1 SGHTS, CDR2 YDEGEE. After removal of 3 bases from V and 1 base from J, the junction contained 2 bases not matched to a gene. This CDR3 is built from 15 residues. The rearrangement uses TRBV5-8 and TRBJ2-5, with TRBD2 matching 11 bases. The specimen sequenced was naive CD4+ T cells sorted from blood. Subset specified: CD45RA+ positively selected. This clonotype originated in a man between 25 and 39 years old in good health. The CDR3 sequence is CASSSGTSGQETQYF. The CDR3 nucleotides are TGTGCCAGCAGCTCGGGGACTAGCGGCCAAGAGACCCAGTACTTC.